This T cell receptor beta chain was found in a study of cytomegalovirus exposure and HLA in healthy donors. Study-level results: Earlier results showed most TCR beta V segments being productive about 90% or about 30% of the time.

Germline V lookup: CDR1 MNHEY, CDR2 SVGAGI. This CDR3 contains 14 residues. The germline V and J ends were trimmed by 1 base and 4 bases, with 10 bases remaining between them. PCR was performed using 60 Vbeta and 13 Jbeta primers. Clones were read by immunoSEQ multiplex PCR, and TCRdb kept only the in-frame ones, dropping some. This table has 130,000 to 150,000 clones, about 80% appearing once. This clone has only a few counts. Antigen unknown. This chain uses TRBV6-5 with TRBJ1-2; maybe TRBD1 (5 bases). The specimen was PBMCs. This receptor was taken from a woman aged 18-29 years in good health and CMV-seropositive. The CDR3 loop is CASSYLGGTYGYTF. The CDR3 DNA follows: TGTGCCAGCAGTTACTTGGGGGGGACCTATGGCTACACCTTC.